This T cell receptor (beta chain) was sequenced in a study of identical twins' blood T cells. Trimming took off 0 bases at V and 5 bases at J, with 5 bases between the two ends. The CDR3 contains 13 residues. CDR1 is LNHNV and CDR2 is YYDKDF in the germline V gene (reference sequence). Each TCR cDNA library carried sample-specific barcodes on both ends. A single record per CDR3 protein comes from TCRdb applying MiXCR to the 5' RACE reads. Among roughly 380,000 distinct CDR3 sequences listed, more than 25% were seen once. Study results and caveats: Each donor's most abundant TCRbeta clonotypes shared more CDR3 sequences with her twin than unrelated donors.

In the case of this clonotype: The antigen is undetermined.

This receptor was identified in a woman aged 18-55 years in good health. This chain uses TRBV15 with TRBJ1-5; the D is unclear. What was sequenced was PBMCs. The CDR3 reads CATSRDRYQPQHF. In DNA, the CDR3 is TGTGCCACCAGCAGAGATAGGTATCAGCCCCAGCATTTT.